This TCR beta chain stems from a study of spatial heterogeneity in lung cancer. Study-level points and caveats: At resection, ubiquitous expanded tumor TCRs appeared in blood more than at follow-up.

This clonotype appeared many times. The antigen remains unidentified. TCRdb reprocessed the 5' RACE reads via MiXCR and lists one record per CDR3 protein. The sample holds 20,000 to 30,000 distinct CDR3 sequences, approximately 4.7% seen once. Time point defined: sample taken at primary tumor resection. Donation came from about 72 patients with untreated early-stage non-small cell lung cancer. Germline CDR1 LNHDA, CDR2 SQIVND (reference sequence). The CDR3 totals 12 residues. Between the trimmed V and J ends, which lost 4 bases and 7 bases, there was a span of 8 bases. The chain carries TRBV19 and TRBJ1-5, with D perhaps matching TRBD1 (5 bases). The receptor was derived from a male donor with early-stage non-small cell lung cancer. Sequenced here: PBMCs, sampled at surgery. The CDR3 spells CASSTGWQPQHF. DNA for the CDR3: TGTGCCAGTAGTACAGGGTGGCAGCCCCAGCATTTT.